The subject of this entry is one TCR beta chain. Its antigen is unidentified. This sample was taken from a study of human T cells and chemical hapten exposure. In the study overall: Upper inner arm skin measuring approximately 2 cm by approximately 2 cm received 2% DPC for sensitization. DPC at 0.01% went onto the upper back in patch tests, read at 6 days.

The time point is: patch test 1, 2 weeks after DPC sensitization. As for treatment: therapeutic diphenylcyclopropenone sensitization with weekly scalp DPC. The V gene's germline CDR1 is MDHEN and CDR2 SYDVKM. This CDR3 spans 14 amino acids. The V end was cut by 7 bases, the J end by 7 bases, with 14 bases between. Separate cDNA molecules received unique molecular identifiers, which the library attached to them. TCRdb reanalysed the RACE reads using MiXCR and keeps one entry per CDR3 protein. The sample includes 300,000 to 350,000 distinct CDR3 sequences, approximately 6.3% of them seen just once. General study results and limits: DPC sensitization produced no change in TCRs with frequency above 1 in 1000.

The sequencing here drew on whole blood, taken in connection with sensitization to the hapten diphenylcyclopropenone (DPC). The chain links TRBV28 to TRBJ1-6, with a weak D call TRBD1 (6 bases). The TCR sequence derives from a woman aged 18 to 35 with alopecia areata. Some clones in this sample may be carry-over from other donors' samples. As DNA, the CDR3 is TGTGCCAGCACCCGAGGGGGGATGAATTCACCCCTCCACTTT. This sequence encodes CASTRGGMNSPLHF.